This T cell receptor beta chain was found in a study of cytomegalovirus exposure and HLA in healthy donors. The CDR3 is made up of 14 amino acids. Primers: 60 Vbeta forward and 13 Jbeta reverse. Sequencing was performed with immunoSEQ multiplex PCR; in TCRdb, only in-frame clones are kept and a portion is missing. The data contain 150,000 to 200,000 clones, roughly 80% of them singletons. This TCR was recovered from a man aged 18 to 30 in good health and CMV-seropositive. The specimen was PBMCs. V is TRBV21-1 and J is TRBJ2-5; the DNA was not used to check the table's D call, TRBD2. TRBV21-1 is labeled a pseudogene. The CDR3 DNA is TGTGCCAGGGAGGGGACGGTTACTCAAGAGACCCAGTACTTC. Its translation is CAREGTVTQETQYF.